Shown below are 30 T cell receptor beta chains from a single sample sequenced in a study of T cell changes during pregnancy in multiple sclerosis. This table comes from immunoSEQ multiplex PCR, and its TCRdb copy is limited to in-frame clones, with some not included. The sample contains about 53,000 clones, 80% to 95% of which appear only once. The sample was CD4+ T cells from peripheral blood mononuclear cells, taken in the third trimester of pregnancy. The receptors were gathered from a female donor with multiple sclerosis, enrolled in a pregnancy study.

This sequence joins TRBV9 and TRBJ2-7, with 7 positions matching TRBD1. Germline assignment: CDR1 SGDLS and CDR2 YYNGEE. J was trimmed by 6 bases and V by 4 bases; bases with no gene match: 13. The CDR3 has 15 amino acids. The CDR3 DNA is TGTGCCAGCAGCACAGGAGACAGGGCGGTGAGCGAGCAGTACTTC. This codes for CASSTGDRAVSEQYF.

The V call is TRBV19, the J call TRBJ2-7, with D maybe TRBD1 (6 bases). Germline-derived CDR1 and CDR2 are LNHDA and SQIVND (reference sequence). Trimming removed 4 bases from V and 4 bases from J, with 14 bases in between. This CDR3 spans 14 amino acids. The CDR3 sequence: CASSKETGKYEQYF. The CDR3 region has the DNA TGTGCCAGTAGTAAGGAGACAGGCAAGTACGAGCAGTACTTC. Together with reference TRBV19 and TRBJ2-7, the CDR3 gives the full variable domain: DGGITQSPKYLFRKEGQNVTLSCEQNLNHDAMYWYRQDPGQGLRLIYYSQIVNDFQKGDIAEGYSVSREKKESFPLTVTSAQKNPTAFYLCASSKETGKYEQYFGPGTRLTVT.

This clone occurred once. The V gene is TRBV6-6, the J gene TRBJ2-1, with 7 bases matching TRBD1. Germline assignment: CDR1 MNHNY and CDR2 SVGAGI (reference sequence). The CDR3 length is 13 residues. V shed 9 bases and J 7 bases; nucleotides not matched to a gene: 9. In DNA form, the CDR3 reads TGTGCCAGTTCAACAGGGGAGTTGAATGAGCAGTTCTTC. Its protein product is CASSTGELNEQFF.

The sample holds a few counts of this clone. This chain joins TRBV2 and TRBJ2-7; possible D gene TRBD1, 5 bases. Germline CDR1 and CDR2: SNHLY and FYNNEI. V dropped 6 bases and J dropped 3 bases, with 9 bases sitting between them. This CDR3 contains 12 residues. The CDR3 reads CASRDDSYEQYF. For the CDR3, the DNA is TGTGCCAGCAGGGATGACAGCTACGAGCAGTACTTC.

J is TRBJ2-2 and V is TRBV10-3, with D possibly TRBD2 on 6 matching bases. Trimming took off 3 bases at V and 5 bases at J, with 7 bases between the two ends. The CDR3 totals 13 residues. The germline V gene has CDR1 ENHRY and CDR2 SYGVKD. The CDR3: CAISDGGTGELFF. As DNA, the CDR3 is TGTGCCATCAGTGACGGGGGTACCGGGGAGCTGTTTTTT.

The V call is TRBV7-8, the J call TRBJ2-3; 8 bases agree with TRBD2. CDR3 length: 13 amino acids. Germline CDR1 is SGHVS and CDR2 is FQNEAQ. After removal of 7 bases from V and 1 base from J, the junction contained 1 base not matched to a gene. DNA for the CDR3: TGTGCCAGCATTAGCGGGGGCACAGATACGCAGTATTTT. Translated: CASISGGTDTQYF.

The chain joins TRBV6-5 to TRBJ1-5; D is ambiguous. The CDR3 sequence is 15 residues long. CDR1 and CDR2 from the germline V gene are MNHEY and SVGAGI. With 4 bases removed from V and 9 bases from J, the gap between germline ends came to 19 bases. CDR3: CASSSRRVGLWPQHF. As DNA, the CDR3 is TGTGCCAGCAGTTCGCGTAGGGTTGGACTGTGGCCCCAGCATTTT.

In DNA, the CDR3 is TGTGCCTGGAGCCAGGACAGGAGCTCCTATAATTCACCCCTCCACTTT. Residues: CAWSQDRSSYNSPLHF. This chain links TRBV30 with TRBJ1-6, with TRBD1 identical over 7 bases. Per the germline V gene, CDR1 is GTSNPN and CDR2 is SVGIG (reference sequence). The CDR3 has 16 residues. V lost 3 bases, J lost 0 bases, and 5 bases stayed unmatched. The whole variable domain, filled in from reference TRBV30 and TRBJ1-6, reads SQTIHQWPATLVQPVGSPLSLECTVEGTSNPNLYWYRQAAGRGLQLLFYSVGIGQISSEVPQNLSASRPQDRQFILSSKKLLLSDSGFYLCAWSQDRSSYNSPLHFGNGTRLTVT.

CDR3 sequence reads: CASSVEYGYTF. The DNA for the CDR3 is TGTGCCAGCAGTGTTGAGTATGGCTACACCTTC. The V call is TRBV6-1, the J call TRBJ1-2; no firm D call. Between the trimmed V and J ends, which lost 4 bases and 5 bases, there was a span of 5 bases. The CDR3 has 11 amino acids. Germline lookup yields CDR1 MNHNS and CDR2 SASEGT.

The gene calls are TRBV10-3 and TRBJ1-1; D may be TRBD1 (6 bases). V was cut by 10 bases and J by 5 bases, with 17 bases left in between. This CDR3 region has 13 residues. Germline V lookup: CDR1 ENHRY, CDR2 SYGVKD. CDR3 in amino acids: CANRRGGETEAFF. For the CDR3, the DNA is TGTGCCAACCGGAGGGGGGGGGAGACTGAAGCTTTCTTT.

The chain joins TRBV6-5 to TRBJ1-1; D ambiguous. The CDR3 is 13 residues long. V lost 2 bases, J lost 5 bases, and 9 bases lay in between. Germline CDR1 MNHEY, CDR2 SVGAGI. The CDR3 spells CASSYGQSTEAFF. DNA of the CDR3: TGTGCCAGCAGTTACGGCCAGTCGACTGAAGCTTTCTTT.

Only a few counts were recorded for this clone. The chain uses TRBV2 and TRBJ1-1; 10 bases line up with TRBD1. CDR3 length: 16 amino acids. Germline assignment: CDR1 SNHLY and CDR2 FYNNEI. The junction had 10 bases not matched to a gene; V was cut back by 8 bases and J by 1 base. As DNA, the CDR3 is TGTGCCAGCTGGTTGGACAGGGGGAGTAGGAACACTGAAGCTTTCTTT. Amino acids: CASWLDRGSRNTEAFF. Together with reference TRBV2 and TRBJ1-1, the CDR3 gives the full variable domain: EPEVTQTPSHQVTQMGQEVILRCVPISNHLYFYWYRQILGQKVEFLVSFYNNEISEKSEIFDDQFSVERPDGSNFTLKIRSTKLEDSAMYFCASWLDRGSRNTEAFFGQGTRLTVV.

This clone appeared a few times. V and J are TRBV5-6 and TRBJ2-1; the match to TRBD2 covers 9 bases. With 2 bases clipped from V and 8 bases from J, the junction kept 11 bases outside the gene matches. CDR3 length: 16 amino acids. Germline V gene data show CDR1 as SGHDT and CDR2 as YYEEEE. The chain's CDR3 is CASSLSAAGGLYEQFF. The CDR3 bases are TGTGCCAGCAGCTTAAGTGCCGCGGGGGGGCTCTATGAGCAGTTCTTC.

V is TRBV2 and J is TRBJ1-2, with D uncertain. Germline CDR1 and CDR2: SNHLY and FYNNEI. The CDR3 sequence is 11 residues long. V lost 2 bases to trimming and J lost 8 bases, with 6 bases between them. The CDR3 DNA sequence: TGTGCCAGCAGTGAACGGTGGGGCTACACCTTC. Residues: CASSERWGYTF.

The V and J genes are TRBV10-2 and TRBJ2-7; D perhaps matches TRBD1 (5 bases). Germline CDR1 reads WSHSY; CDR2 reads SAAADI. The V and J ends lost 3 bases and 3 bases respectively, with 12 bases between them. The CDR3 loop spans 14 amino acids. CDR3 coding DNA: TGCGCCAGCAGTGAATACGGACACGGCTACGAGCAGTACTTC. Translating gives CASSEYGHGYEQYF.

This clone was found once. The rearrangement links TRBV7-2 to TRBJ1-3; 7 bases match TRBD1. Germline CDR1 SGHTA, CDR2 FQGNSA. CDR3 length: 15 residues. V shed 4 bases and J 0 bases; nucleotides not matched to a gene: 3. The CDR3 nucleotides read TGTGCCAGCAGCTGGGACAGCAGCTCTGGAAACACCATATATTTT. Residues: CASSWDSSSGNTIYF. Full variable domain (remainder filled in from reference TRBV7-2 and TRBJ1-3): GAGVSQSPSNKVTEKGKDVELRCDPISGHTALYWYRQSLGQGLEFLIYFQGNSAPDKSGLPSDRFSAERTGGSVSTLTIQRTQQEDSAVYLCASSWDSSSGNTIYFGEGSWLTVV.

The chain joins TRBV6-1 to TRBJ2-3; a weak D match, TRBD1 (7 bases). The germline V gene has CDR1 MNHNS and CDR2 SASEGT. The CDR3 length is 15 residues. V was trimmed by 5 bases and J by 3 bases, leaving 15 bases between them. Here the CDR3 reads CASSLGRGVTDTQYF. CDR3 sequence (DNA): TGTGCCAGCAGTTTGGGCAGGGGGGTGACAGATACGCAGTATTTT.

The chain carries TRBV19 and TRBJ1-3; D not certain. CDR1 LNHDA and CDR2 SQIVND come from the germline V gene (reference sequence). Deletions cut 4 bases from V and 2 bases from J, with 9 bases between. The CDR3 length is 14 residues. CDR3 in DNA: TGTGCCAGTAGTAGGGCATTCGCTGGAAACACCATATATTTT. It codes for CASSRAFAGNTIYF.

This chain uses TRBV4-1 with TRBJ2-7; 10 bases align to TRBD2. V dropped 1 base and J dropped 4; count of bases not matched to a gene: 4. The germline V gene encodes CDR1 MGHRA and CDR2 YSYEKL. The CDR3 has 15 amino acids. CDR3 sequence (DNA): TGCGCCAGCAGCCAAGGGGGGGGACTAGCGTACGAGCAGTACTTC. Its protein is CASSQGGGLAYEQYF.

The CDR3 here is CASSLGGDTGELFF. The CDR3 DNA reads TGCGCCAGCAGCTTGGGGGGGGATACCGGGGAGCTGTTTTTT. The chain has TRBV5-1 and TRBJ2-2, with TRBD2 as a possible D gene (6 bases). The CDR3 spans 14 residues. Trimming stripped 0 bases from V and 5 bases from J, with 8 bases between. Germline lookup yields CDR1 SGHRS and CDR2 YFSETQ.

This chain joins TRBV6-5 and TRBJ1-1; D is possibly TRBD1 (5 bases). CDR3 length: 13 residues. V was pared by 7 bases and J by 5 bases, with 14 bases between. The germline V gene encodes CDR1 MNHEY and CDR2 SVGAGI. The CDR3 DNA reads TGTGCCAGCACCACTGGGGCTAGTACTGAAGCTTTCTTT. Residues: CASTTGASTEAFF.

The J gene is TRBJ1-5, the V gene TRBV5-5, with 8 bases lining up with TRBD1. This CDR3 comprises 16 residues. Germline V lookup: CDR1 SGHKS, CDR2 YYEKEE (reference sequence). Trimming removed 1 base from V and 6 bases from J; junction bases left unmatched: 9. In DNA, the CDR3 is TGTGCCAGCAGCTTGAGCCCACAGGGGGAGTCTCAGCCCCAGCATTTT. It encodes CASSLSPQGESQPQHF.

The chain links TRBV7-3 to TRBJ2-1, with a tentative D call TRBD1 (6 bases). The V gene's germline CDR1 is SGHTA and CDR2 FQGTGA. The CDR3 runs 13 residues. V was shortened by 3 bases and J by 8 bases, with 11 bases between the two germline ends. The CDR3 protein is CASSFRPGDEQFF. CDR3 in DNA: TGTGCCAGCAGCTTCCGTCCAGGGGATGAGCAGTTCTTC.

The J gene is TRBJ1-1, the V gene TRBV19; possibly TRBD1 for D (6 bases). The germline V gene encodes CDR1 LNHDA and CDR2 SQIVND (reference sequence). The CDR3 is 16 amino acids. Trimming pared 5 bases from V and 6 bases from J, leaving 22 bases between. The CDR3 bases are TGTGCCAGTAGTCGAGGCAGGGAGGGGGTTTACTCTGAAGCTTTCTTT. It yields the protein CASSRGREGVYSEAFF.

The J gene is TRBJ1-2, the V gene TRBV7-8; 9 nucleotides agree with TRBD1. CDR1 is SGHVS, CDR2 FQNEAQ, per germline. CDR3 size: 16 residues. With V trimmed by 4 bases and J by 4 bases, 10 bases remained unmatched. The CDR3 nucleotides are TGTGCCAGCAGCTCAACTGGGACAGGGCGTCCCTATGGCTACACCTTC. This gives the protein CASSSTGTGRPYGYTF.

This clone was detected a few times. This rearrangement joins TRBV5-4 to TRBJ1-1, with a possible D match to TRBD1 (5 bases). The germline gives CDR1 SGHNT, CDR2 YYREEE (reference sequence). The CDR3 runs 12 residues. V lost 0 bases to trimming and J lost 11 bases, with 11 bases between them. The CDR3 sequence: CASSLGQGTAFF. CDR3 nucleotides: TGTGCCAGCAGCTTGGGCCAGGGAACGGCTTTCTTT.

The genes are TRBV11-2 and TRBJ2-3; maybe TRBD2 (6 bases). Trimming took 5 bases from V and 5 from J, leaving 11 bases between them. Germline CDR1 reads SGHAT; CDR2 reads FQNNGV. The CDR3 contains 13 residues. The DNA of the CDR3 is TGTGCCAGCAGCACGGGGAGGTTAGATACGCAGTATTTT. It is translated as CASSTGRLDTQYF.

This chain joins TRBV6-4 and TRBJ1-5, with D possibly being TRBD1 (5 bases). V lost 5 bases, J lost 7 bases, and 12 bases lay in between. This CDR3 contains 13 residues. The germline V gene has CDR1 MRHNA and CDR2 SNTAGT. DNA of the CDR3: TGTGCCAGCAGTTTAGTGGAGGGGCAGCCCCAGCATTTT. Translation: CASSLVEGQPQHF.

In DNA, the CDR3 is TGTGCCAGTAGGACCGGGAGCACTGAAGCTTTCTTT. Its translation: CASRTGSTEAFF. The genes are TRBV19 and TRBJ1-1, with D uncertain. The germline gives CDR1 LNHDA, CDR2 SQIVND (reference sequence). Trimming shortened V by 6 bases and J by 4 bases, and 9 bases separated the two germline ends. CDR3 length: 12 residues.

The chain employs TRBV5-4 and TRBJ1-4; no clear D gene. V was clipped by 6 bases and J by 3 bases, with 12 bases between them. This CDR3 spans 14 amino acids. Germline V gene sequence: CDR1 SGHNT, CDR2 YYREEE (reference sequence). CDR3 amino acids: CASKLRGPNEKLFF. The CDR3 DNA is TGTGCCAGCAAGCTGCGGGGTCCTAATGAAAAACTGTTTTTT.